A single TCR beta chain is shown here with its context. This specimen belongs to a study of shared clonotypes between healthy human individuals. Measured with immunoSEQ multiplex PCR; TCRdb has only the in-frame clones, and not every one. The sample consists of about 2,200,000 clones, 93% of them appearing once. CDR1 is MNHEY and CDR2 is SMNVEV in the germline V gene (reference sequence). CDR3 length: 16 residues. V shed 1 base and J 5 bases; nucleotides not matched to a gene: 6. Terminally differentiated effector memory CD45RA+ cells were excluded by CCR7 positive selection of CD45RO-negative cells. The chain links TRBV27 to TRBJ2-2, with 8 bases identical to TRBD2. The specimen sequenced was naive CD8+ T cells from PBMCs. The clonotype comes from a man between 18 and 29 years old in good health. Some clones in this sample may be carry-over from other donors' samples. The CDR3 coding sequence is TGTGCCAGCAGTTTATATGGCGGGAGGTGGACCGGGGAGCTGTTTTTT. This encodes CASSLYGGRWTGELFF.